This note documents a single T cell receptor (beta chain) sequence. Its antigen is still unknown. Base qualities are missing; no much larger clone stands one base away. This entry is derived from a study of T cells in Graves' hyperthyroidism and ophthalmopathy (dated by TCRdb to the late 2010s). With regard to the full study: To identify distinguishing TCR V-J signatures, a discovery cohort of about 100 patients was used, comprising 40 to 45 with Graves' ophthalmopathy and around 60 with stable Graves' hyperthyroidism. Whether ophthalmopathy could be predicted prospectively was tested in an independent validation cohort made up of under 20 hyperthyroidism patients plus 17 patients who later progressed to ophthalmopathy. The approximately 98 discovery patients were randomly divided into training and test sets at a 7:3 ratio. Thyroid tissue and blood T-cell repertoires from six Graves' hyperthyroidism patients were also compared in the study. Once sampling was done, hyperthyroidism patients were given methimazole at a starting dose of 30 mg daily, whereas ophthalmopathy patients were given high-dose intravenous methylprednisolone. TCR Vbeta CDR3 sequencing of roughly 140 peripheral blood samples (roughly 43 ophthalmopathy, approximately 80 hyperthyroidism and some 17 progressor patients) is reported in the paper.

The germline ends are 13 bases apart after V is trimmed by 3 bases and J by 5 bases. The CDR3, cysteine through phenylalanine, is 14 amino acids long. Of the read, only the CDR3 DNA is kept; its 42 bases are in frame from base 1. CDR1 is given as LGHNT and CDR2 as FRNRAP, both from the germline V gene. Exclusion was applied to patients with uncontrolled infections, other autoimmune diseases, pregnancy or lactation. Diagnoses were based on clinical symptoms, serum thyroxine and TRAb, thyroid ultrasound and orbital computed tomography. Total RNA was extracted using Trizol reagent, and RNA quality was assessed on an Agilent 2100 Bioanalyzer. Study-wide findings and limitations: In validation, progression to ophthalmopathy was predicted by the model with more than 65% sensitivity and about 72% specificity, a median of approximately 6.5 months before onset. Most expanded thyroid clonotypes (frequency above 0.001) were also found in blood, which suggests that blood repertoires may mirror thyroid immune responses. Sample size was not statistically predetermined, and blinding of investigators to group allocation was not performed. A model built on a 13 V-J signature distinguished ophthalmopathy from stable hyperthyroidism, reaching roughly 88% sensitivity and around 81% specificity in cross-validation and 80%/75% in testing.

The TCR beta CDR3 regions were amplified from the RNA transcripts. The TCR CDR3 was subjected to a first round of RT-PCR using the HTBI primer set and the Qiagen OneStep RT-PCR kit. Libraries were constructed in a second round of multiplex PCR, after which size selection and purification were carried out. The libraries were sequenced on an Illumina HiSeq2000 using paired-end 100 bp reads. From the authors' description of their analysis: Raw data were processed with SOAPnuke, discarding reads with adapters, uncalled bases, mean Phred below 15, or no exact constant-primer or identifier match. High-quality paired reads were merged with COPE v1.2.5, and unique nucleotide sequences were defined as clonotypes. Clonotypes were aligned to IMGT TRBV, TRBD and TRBJ reference segments using MiTCR v1.1. The analysis was restricted to V-J combinations with a frequency above 0.0001, which together covered approximately 99% of the repertoires. The TCS score was defined as F50 (clonal expansion) divided by E x V (chaos), with BLOSUM62-based TCRdist calculated between CDR3 peptides within each V-J. Welch's t-statistics and random forest reduced several hundred V-J features to 13, which were used in a naive Bayes classifier (R e1071). The Morisita-Horn index was used to measure how similar the thyroid and blood repertoires were. TCRdb handled the public reads itself, with Q25 trimming in fastp and clone calling in MiXCR, and kept productive beta chains. Every distinct CDR3 protein forms one entry, paired with its most common genes and DNA. V and J calls and clone size were set by TCRdb, not the authors. The sample includes 600,000 to 700,000 distinct CDR3 sequences, with 45% observed a single time. Under 8% of the sample is taken by the ten largest.

The receptor was isolated from an adult man with Graves' disease, either hyperthyroidism or ophthalmopathy (not recorded which). Sequenced: peripheral blood or thyroid tissue (not recorded which). The rearranged chain carries TRBV12-5 and TRBJ1-2; the D gene remains uncertain. The CDR3 protein is CASGFSGGRYGYTF. The base sequence is TGTGCTAGTGGTTTCTCGGGTGGCAGGTATGGCTACACCTTC.